What follows are 16 T cell receptor beta chains derived from one specimen sequenced in a study of T cells in women clearing cervical HPV infection. Clones were sequenced by immunoSEQ multiplex PCR, and TCRdb holds only the in-frame ones, with some missing. In all, the sample yields 25,000 to 30,000 clones. Sequenced: blood buffy coat. The receptors originated from a woman between 18 and 70 years old with a cervical HPV16 infection that either progressed to CIN3+ or cleared (not recorded which).

Remarks on this clone: Read data end 3 residues before the CDR3 end; the end is taken from the germline J gene. The gene calls are TRBV7-3 and TRBJ2-5; 8 bases match TRBD2. The CDR3 covers 15 residues. Germline V lookup: CDR1 SGHTA, CDR2 FQGTGA. Unmatched junction bases numbered 5, after V lost 3 bases and J lost 2 bases. The CDR3 protein is CASSLSGGPQETQYF. Partial CDR3 DNA: TGTGCCAGCAGCTTGAGCGGGGGCCCTCAAGAGACC.

Turning to this clone: Sequencing ends 3 residues short of the CDR3 end; the germline J gene provides the rest. At the DNA level, this CDR3 is encoded by other sequences in the same sample as well. The chain carries TRBV30 and TRBJ2-3; D may be TRBD2 (7 bases). Looked up from germline, CDR1 is GTSNPN and CDR2 is SVGIG (reference sequence). The CDR3 spans 14 residues. The germline V and J ends were trimmed by 8 bases and 5 bases, with 20 bases remaining between them. CDR3 DNA (partial): TGTGCCGGTGGGGGGGCCCCCGGTGGAGATACG. Translated: CAGGGAPGGDT. The full-length CDR3 reads as CAGGGAPGGDTQYF.

Worth noting for this clone: From the germline J gene comes the end of the CDR3, since the read stops 3 residues before it. The J gene is TRBJ2-7, the V gene TRBV6-1; 9 bases are a match to TRBD2. This CDR3 has 16 amino acids. V was clipped by 4 bases and J by 6 bases; unmatched bases: 13. Germline CDR1 is MNHNS and CDR2 is SASEGT. The sequenced part of the CDR3 DNA is TGTGCCAGCAGTGTCCCCCGCGGGGGGGCCGTCTCCGAG. Residues: CASSVPRGGAVSE. The full-length CDR3 reads as CASSVPRGGAVSEQYF.

Worth noting for this clone: From the germline J gene comes the end of the CDR3, since the read stops 3 residues before it. The chain couples TRBV19 to TRBJ1-2, with 9 nucleotides matching TRBD1. The CDR3 runs 12 residues. Germline values: CDR1 LNHDA, CDR2 SQIVND (reference sequence). The CDR3 loop is CASRDRGGGYTF. Partial CDR3 DNA: TGTGCCAGTAGGGACAGGGGAGGCGGC.

On this clone itself: The missing CDR3 end, 3 residues past where the read stops, is filled in from the germline J gene. The chain has TRBV20-1 and TRBJ1-5; 8 nucleotides line up with TRBD1. CDR1 and CDR2 (germline): DFQATT, SNEGSKA (reference sequence). This CDR3 has 12 residues. The V and J ends lost 8 bases and 6 bases, in that order; junction bases with no gene match: 6. The CDR3 spells CSTGGLGQPQHF. CDR3 bases read: TGCAGTACAGGGGGTCTTGGTCAGCCC.

A note on this clone: The read gets to within 3 residues of the CDR3 end, and the germline J gene fills in the rest. This rearrangement joins TRBV5-1 to TRBJ2-2, with D possibly TRBD1 on 5 matching bases. This CDR3 is built from 11 residues. Trimming stripped 3 bases from V and 8 bases from J, with 5 bases between. In germline, CDR1 is SGHRS, CDR2 YFSETQ. The DNA read from the CDR3 is TGCGCCAGCAGCTACAGGGGGGAG. Translating gives CASSYRGE. The CDR3 as a whole reads CASSYRGELFF.

As to this clone: Read sequence stops 3 residues before the CDR3 end, and the germline J gene provides the missing end. The genes are TRBV5-1 and TRBJ2-7; D call uncertain. Looked up from germline, CDR1 is SGHRS and CDR2 is YFSETQ. V was pared by 4 bases and J by 0 bases, with 20 bases between. The CDR3 spans 17 residues. CDR3 in amino acids: CASSRMATGLGSYEQYF. The sequenced part of the CDR3 DNA is TGCGCCAGCAGCCGCATGGCCACGGGTCTGGGCTCCTACGAG. The whole variable domain, remainder taken from reference TRBV5-1 and TRBJ2-7, is KAGVTQTPRYLIKTRGQQVTLSCSPISGHRSVSWYQQTPGQGLQFLFEYFSETQRNKGNFPGRFSGRQFSNSRSEMNVSTLELGDSALYLCASSRMATGLGSYEQYFGPGTRLTVT.

Details on this clone: The read ends 3 residues early relative to the CDR3; the germline J gene fills the gap. The chain couples TRBV2 to TRBJ2-5; 12 positions match TRBD2. J gave up 1 base and V 10 bases, and 13 bases lay outside the gene matches. Looked up from germline, CDR1 is SNHLY and CDR2 is FYNNEI. The CDR3 contains 17 residues. The CDR3 region is CAISEDPSGGAQETQYF. The sequenced part of the CDR3 DNA is TGTGCCATATCCGAGGACCCTAGCGGGGGGGCCCAAGAGACC.

Turning to this clone: The read stops 3 residues short of the end of the CDR3; the missing end is completed from the germline J gene. This sample also contains other DNA sequences that code for the same CDR3. The V and J genes are TRBV19 and TRBJ1-3; D call uncertain. This CDR3 spans 15 amino acids. Trimming pared 5 bases from V and 2 bases from J, leaving 13 bases between. Per germline, CDR1 LNHDA and CDR2 SQIVND (reference sequence). CDR3 DNA (partial): TGTGCCAGTAGTCCCGGACTAGTCGCTGGAAACACC. Amino acids: CASSPGLVAGNT. The whole CDR3 protein reads CASSPGLVAGNTIYF.

Concerning this clone: At one end, the junction sequence differs from germline, possibly due to a read error. Other nucleotide sequences from this sample produce the same CDR3. CDR3 DNA (partial): TGTGCCAGCAGCCCAAGGACAGGGGGCTTTGGAAACACA. Protein sequence: CASSPRTGGFGNT. The entire CDR3 protein reads CASSPRTGGFGNTIYF. The V gene is TRBV13, the J gene TRBJ1-3; 11 bases are a match to TRBD1. Coverage ceases 3 residues before the CDR3 finishes, and the germline J gene fills in the end. This CDR3 contains 16 residues. Looked up from germline, CDR1 is PRHDT and CDR2 is FYEKMQ (reference sequence).

Comment on this clone: The CDR3 end lies 3 residues beyond the end of the read and is filled in from the germline J gene. This rearrangement joins TRBV4-1 to TRBJ1-1; 10 bases agree with TRBD1. This CDR3 is 16 amino acids long. The germline gives CDR1 MGHRA, CDR2 YSYEKL. This chain's CDR3 is CASSQGGGQGSEKAFF. The covered CDR3 bases are TGCGCCAGCAGCCAAGGGGGGGGACAGGGGAGTGAAAAA.

Notes on this clone: The read ends 3 residues shy of where the CDR3 ends; the end is completed using the germline J gene. The rearrangement uses TRBV20-1 and TRBJ2-3; TRBD2 matches at 7 bases. The CDR3 is 17 amino acids. CDR1 is DFQATT, CDR2 SNEGSKA, per germline (reference sequence). The CDR3 loop reads CSASVGRRGGSNQPQYF. The part of the CDR3 DNA that was read is TGCAGTGCTAGCGTCGGGAGGAGGGGAGGCAGCAATCAGCCG.

CDR3 DNA, as far as it was read: TGTGCCAGCAGGAACCCCGGGGGAGATACG. Amino acids: CASRNPGGDT. The whole CDR3 sequence is CASRNPGGDTQYF. V and J are TRBV7-9 and TRBJ2-3; weak D call: TRBD2 (6 bases). The CDR3 is cut off 3 residues early in the read; its end comes from the germline J gene. Germline V gives CDR1 SEHNR, CDR2 FQNEAQ (reference sequence). The CDR3 runs to 13 residues. Trimming left V 6 bases short and J 5 bases short, with 12 bases between.

Comment on this clone: The read ends 3 residues before the CDR3 terminus; that terminus is restored from the germline J gene. This rearrangement joins TRBV7-9 to TRBJ2-5; 8 positions agree with TRBD1. CDR1 SEHNR and CDR2 FQNEAQ come from the germline V gene (reference sequence). The V gene end was trimmed by 0 bases and the J gene end by 5 bases; junction bases not matched to a gene: 2. The CDR3 sequence is 14 residues long. The covered CDR3 bases are TGTGCCAGCAGCTTAGCGGACAGGGTGGAGACC. Residues: CASSLADRVET. The whole CDR3 reads CASSLADRVETQYF.

As for this clone: The DNA ends 3 residues before the CDR3 does, and the rest of the CDR3 is filled in from the germline J gene. The chain employs TRBV19 and TRBJ2-4, with 10 bases fitting TRBD1. Germline CDR1 reads LNHDA; CDR2 reads SQIVND (reference sequence). The CDR3 consists of 14 residues. CDR3 bases read: TGTGCCAGTAGTCAAGACAGGGGGCCCTATGGT. Amino acid sequence: CASSQDRGPYG. The full CDR3 reads CASSQDRGPYGQYF.

In regard to this clone: The read ends 3 residues before the CDR3 terminus; that terminus is restored from the germline J gene. The chain employs TRBV2 and TRBJ2-7, with unresolved D. Trimming took 3 bases from V and 4 from J, leaving 7 bases between them. Germline V gene sequence: CDR1 SNHLY, CDR2 FYNNEI. This CDR3 has 12 residues. Partial CDR3 DNA: TGTGCCAGCAGTGATAGAAGATACGAG. As protein: CASSDRRYE. In full, the CDR3 reads CASSDRRYEQYF.